This TCR beta chain was sequenced for a study of control samples from healthy donors and cancer patients (TCRdb year 2020). To note about this clone: Its binding antigen is unknown. The sample holds no much larger clone one base away, and base qualities are not on file.

Its CDR3 holds 13 amino acids, cysteine through phenylalanine. Kept here is only the CDR3 DNA, which spans 39 bases and is read in frame from base 1. Relative to germline, V is missing 8 bases and J is missing 5 bases, with 6 bases of the junction outside any gene match. Sequences MDHEN (CDR1) and SYDVKM (CDR2) are obtained from the germline V gene. Library method: the immunoSEQ multiplex PCR assay. What TCRdb holds here is the immuneACCESS table cut down to in-frame rearrangements. Part of the clones is not present; checked against another copy, under half of the missing clones reflect an unresolved V gene, and the others are unexplained. The table for this sample lists roughly 100,000 clones; more than 85% of them were counted only once. Jointly, the top ten make up 7.8% of the sample.

The sequence links TRBV28 to TRBJ1-5; 7 junctional bases match TRBD1. The source is a man under 40 in good health. The sequenced material came from blood. In nucleotides, the sequence is TGTGCCAGCGGATCAGGGGGGTATCAGCCCCAGCATTTT. It is translated as CASGSGGYQPQHF.